This TCR beta chain was observed in a study of blood T cell repertoires in COVID-19. The wider study: In each case, the material was cDNA or gDNA derived from T cells, B-cell-depleted T cells, or PBMCs.

The CDR3 covers 17 residues. Germline CDR1 and CDR2: KGHSH and LQKENI. With V trimmed by 0 bases and J by 0 bases, 2 bases remained unmatched. Sequenced by immunoSEQ multiplex PCR; TCRdb stores in-frame clones only, minus some. Of about 33,000 clones listed, just under 80% are singletons. Sequencing was carried out using peripheral blood. The chain is built from TRBV18 and TRBJ2-1; 10 bases line up with TRBD2. The sequence was collected from a man at least 80 years old with acute or convalescent COVID-19. CDR3: CASSPPAGGSSYNEQFF. CDR3 nucleotides: TGTGCCAGCTCACCACCAGCGGGGGGGAGCTCCTACAATGAGCAGTTCTTC.